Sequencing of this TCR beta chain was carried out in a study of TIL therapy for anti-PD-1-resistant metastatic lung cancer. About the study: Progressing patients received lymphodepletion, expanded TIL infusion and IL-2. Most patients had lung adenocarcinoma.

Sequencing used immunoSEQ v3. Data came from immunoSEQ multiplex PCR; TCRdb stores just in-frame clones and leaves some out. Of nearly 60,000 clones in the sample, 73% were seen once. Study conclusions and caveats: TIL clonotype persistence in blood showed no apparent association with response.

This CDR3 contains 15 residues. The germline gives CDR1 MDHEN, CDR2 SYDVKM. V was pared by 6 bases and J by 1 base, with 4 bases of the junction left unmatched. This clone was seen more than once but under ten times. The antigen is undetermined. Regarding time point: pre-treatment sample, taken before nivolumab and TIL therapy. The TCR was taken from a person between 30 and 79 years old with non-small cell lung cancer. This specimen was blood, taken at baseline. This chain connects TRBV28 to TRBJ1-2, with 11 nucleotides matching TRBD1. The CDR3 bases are TGTGCCAGCAGAGGACAGGGGGCTTTTAACTATGGCTACACCTTC. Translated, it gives CASRGQGAFNYGYTF.